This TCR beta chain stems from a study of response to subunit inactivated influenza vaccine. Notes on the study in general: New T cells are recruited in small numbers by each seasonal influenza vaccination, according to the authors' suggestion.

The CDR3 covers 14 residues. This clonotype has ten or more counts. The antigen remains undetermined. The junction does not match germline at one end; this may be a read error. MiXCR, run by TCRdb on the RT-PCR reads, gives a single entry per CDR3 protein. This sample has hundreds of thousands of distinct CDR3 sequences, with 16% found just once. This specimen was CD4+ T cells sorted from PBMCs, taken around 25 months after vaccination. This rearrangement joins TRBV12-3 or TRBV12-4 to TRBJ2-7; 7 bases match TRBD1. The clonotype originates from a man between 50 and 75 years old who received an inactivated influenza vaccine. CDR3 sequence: CASSSRDSSHEQYF. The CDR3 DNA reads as TGTGCCAGCAGTAGCCGGGACAGCTCCCACGAGCAGTACTTC.